The source of this T cell receptor beta chain is a study of T-cell reconstitution after alpha-beta-depleted transplantation in children. The CDR3 consists of 15 residues. Germline V gene sequence: CDR1 SGHNT, CDR2 YYREEE (reference sequence). Trimming cost V 1 base and J 1 base, with 10 bases left between them. Preparation of the TCRbeta library used unique molecular identifiers. One entry per CDR3 protein, called by TCRdb with MiXCR from the PCR reads. Here the sample spans around 340,000 distinct CDR3 sequences, roughly 14% being singletons. The TCR was taken from a human donor who donated a stem cell graft to a child with Fanconi anemia. The input for sequencing was PBMCs, taken from the stem cell graft. The chain joins TRBV5-4 to TRBJ2-3, with D possibly being TRBD2 (6 bases). The DNA of the CDR3 is TGTGCCAGCAGCTTGAGGTGGGGGGGCACAGATACGCAGTATTTT. This codes for CASSLRWGGTDTQYF.